Listed below are T cell receptor beta chains from one sample, sequenced in a study of OX40 agonist ivuxolimab in advanced cancers. Only in-frame clones appear in the TCRdb table, and some are missing; sequencing was by immunoSEQ multiplex PCR. The repertoire holds 65,000 to 80,000 clones, with 86% as singletons. Source: CD4+ or CD8+ T cells sorted from blood, taken in a trial of the OX40 agonist ivuxolimab. The receptors come from an adult with an advanced solid tumor such as melanoma, head and neck, liver or kidney cancer. CDR3s include the opening cysteine and the closing phenylalanine or tryptophan. The D gene is left open where the match is weak. For some rows the clone size is stated as once, few or many, or as a class when expanded; others skip it.

>TRBJ2-3|NA|NA|TRBV7-6
TGTGCCAGCAGCCAAAGACTAGGTTCTGGCACAGATACGCAGTATTTT
CASSQRLGSGTDTQYF
>TRBJ2-2|TRBD2|once|TRBV29-1
TGCAGCGTTGCTACGAGCGGGGTCCACACCGGGGAGCTGTTTTTT
CSVATSGVHTGELFF
>TRBJ2-3|TRBD2|NA|TRBV18
TGTGCCAGCTCACCCCCCGGGACTAGCTTCCCAGATACGCAGTATTTT
CASSPPGTSFPDTQYF
>TRBJ1-4|TRBD1|NA|TRBV5-1
TGCGCCAGCAGCTTACAGGGGAGCTCGGCTAATGAAAAACTGTTTTTT
CASSLQGSSANEKLFF
>TRBJ1-5|NA|NA|TRBV4-1
TGCGCCAGCAGCCAAGTCCTTCTGGGGATGGACAATCAGCCCCAGCATTTT
CASSQVLLGMDNQPQHF
>TRBJ2-1|TRBD2|NA|TRBV7-2
TGTGCCAGCAGCCTACTTTCCGGGGGGAGCTCCTACAATGAGCAGTTCTTC
CASSLLSGGSSYNEQFF
>TRBJ1-2|NA|once|TRBV6-5
TGTGCCAGCAGGAAGGGGCAGGGCTTCTATGGCTACACCTTC
CASRKGQGFYGYTF
>TRBJ2-2|TRBD1|NA|TRBV10-3
TGTGCCATCCGACAGGGGACCTACACCGGGGAGCTGTTTTTT
CAIRQGTYTGELFF
>TRBJ1-2|NA|NA|TRBV7-2
TGTGCCAGCAGCTCGCGCCATAACTATGGCTACACCTTC
CASSSRHNYGYTF
>TRBJ2-5|TRBD1|NA|TRBV27
TGTGCCAGCAGTCGGGCAGGGGGATGGGAGACCCAGTACTTC
CASSRAGGWETQYF
>TRBJ1-6|NA|medium-sized|TRBV5-5
TGTGCCAGCAGCTTGGGACAGGTGTCTTCACCCCTCCACTTT
CASSLGQVSSPLHF
>TRBJ2-7|NA|NA|TRBV9
TGTGCCAGCAGCGTAAGGGGAGGTGTCGTCTACGAGCAGTACTTC
CASSVRGGVVYEQYF
>TRBJ2-2|TRBD2|NA|TRBV11-3
TGTGCCAGCAGCTTACTTAGCGGGAGAAGGAGCACCGGGGAGCTGTTTTTT
CASSLLSGRRSTGELFF
>TRBJ2-6|NA|NA|TRBV29-1
TGCAGCGTACCCGGGGTTTCTGGGGCCAACGTCCTGACTTTC
CSVPGVSGANVLTF
>TRBJ1-4|NA|NA|TRBV5-1
TGCGCCAGCAGCTTCGGAAGGAGTGCAACTAATGAAAAACTGTTTTTT
CASSFGRSATNEKLFF
>TRBJ2-5|TRBD2|NA|TRBV11-2
TGTGCCAGCAGCTTGACAACTAGCGGGAGTAATGCGGGTGAGCAGTACTTC
CASSLTTSGSNAGEQYF
>TRBJ2-7|NA|NA|TRBV6-1
TGTGCCAGCAGTGAAGGGCGGCACTCCTACGAGCAGTACTTC
CASSEGRHSYEQYF
>TRBJ2-3|NA|NA|TRBV7-9
TGTGCCAGCAGCTTAGCCGTCCTTAGCGGGACAGGCACAGATACGCAGTATTTT
CASSLAVLSGTGTDTQYF
>TRBJ1-5|NA|NA|TRBV30
TGTGCCTGGAGTGGGGGCAGGAACAATCAGCCCCAGCATTTT
CAWSGGRNNQPQHF
>TRBJ1-1|NA|NA|TRBV5-4
TGTGCCAGCAGCTTAGGCCCTGTGAACACTGAAGCTTTCTTT
CASSLGPVNTEAFF
>TRBJ2-3|TRBD2|NA|TRBV5-1
TGCGCCAGCAGCTTGGGACTAGCGGAGGACACAGATACGCAGTATTTT
CASSLGLAEDTDTQYF
>TRBJ2-5|NA|NA|TRBV4-1
TGCGCCAGCAGCCAACCCCGGGCAGGGGGCCTTGCGGGAGGACTCCAAAAGACCCAGTACTTC
CASSQPRAGGLAGGLQKTQYF
>TRBJ2-3|NA|NA|TRBV9
TGTGCCAGCAGCGTAGATCCAGGCACAGATACGCAGTATTTT
CASSVDPGTDTQYF
>TRBJ1-1|NA|NA|TRBV6-5
TGTGCCAGCAGTTACTCAAAGAACACTGAAGCTTTCTTT
CASSYSKNTEAFF
>TRBJ1-4|NA|NA|TRBV5-4
TGTGCCAGCAGCTTAGGCGGGGTTAATGAAAAACTGTTTTTT
CASSLGGVNEKLFF
>TRBJ2-7|TRBD2|NA|TRBV16
TGTGCCAGCAGCCAATCGCGGGGGAGAAGGGACGAGCAGTACTTC
CASSQSRGRRDEQYF
>TRBJ2-5|TRBD1|NA|TRBV10-3
TGTGCCATCAGTGACCAAACAGGGGACGTTTCCGAGACCCAGTACTTC
CAISDQTGDVSETQYF
>TRBJ1-2|NA|NA|TRBV28
TGTGCCAGCAGTTTTCATGGGAACTATGGCTACACCTTC
CASSFHGNYGYTF
>TRBJ1-3|TRBD1|NA|TRBV4-3
TGCGCCAGCAGCCAAGAACAGGGGTTCTCTGGAAACACCATATATTTT
CASSQEQGFSGNTIYF
>TRBJ2-2|NA|NA|TRBV6-1
TGTGCCAGCAGTGAAAGATTAACGAACACCGGGGAGCTGTTTTTT
CASSERLTNTGELFF
>TRBJ2-1|TRBD2|NA|TRBV5-5
TGTGCCAGCAGCACCGGGACCCTAGCGGTTCTGCGCTCCTACAATGAGCAGTTCTTC
CASSTGTLAVLRSYNEQFF
>TRBJ1-1|NA|NA|TRBV19
TGTGCCAGTAGTACCCCAACCTTGAGGGCAGCTTTCTTT
CASSTPTLRAAFF
>TRBJ2-1|TRBD1|NA|TRBV5-1
TGCGCCAGCAGCTTCCAGGGGGCCTACAATGAGCAGTTCTTC
CASSFQGAYNEQFF
>TRBJ2-1|TRBD1|once|TRBV6-1
TGTGCCAGCTTTGACAGGGTCTCCTACAATGAGCAGTTCTTC
CASFDRVSYNEQFF
>TRBJ1-2|TRBD1|NA|TRBV7-9
TGTGCCAGCAGCCCTTCCCTACGACAGGGGGCTTTGGTCTATGGCTACACCTTC
CASSPSLRQGALVYGYTF
>TRBJ2-3|TRBD2|NA|TRBV5-5
TGTGCCAGCCGGACTAGCGGGGGATCAGATACGCAGTATTTT
CASRTSGGSDTQYF
>TRBJ2-5|NA|NA|TRBV4-1
TGCGCCAGCAGCCAAGAAGGACGAGAGACCCAGTACTTC
CASSQEGRETQYF
>TRBJ2-1|NA|NA|TRBV5-1
TGCGCCAGCAGGCCCGGTGGTACGGGCTCCTACAATGAGCAGTTCTTC
CASRPGGTGSYNEQFF
>TRBJ2-2|TRBD1|NA|TRBV5-1
TGCGCCAGCAGCTCGGACAGGGTCGGCACCGGGGAGCTGTTTTTT
CASSSDRVGTGELFF
>TRBJ2-1|NA|NA|TRBV7-9
TGTGCCAGCAGCTTAAGTTACAGGGAGGATAATGAGCAGTTCTTC
CASSLSYREDNEQFF
>TRBJ2-7|TRBD1|NA|TRBV18
TGTGCCAGCTCACCGGGACAGACCTACGAGCAGTACTTC
CASSPGQTYEQYF
>TRBJ1-2|NA|NA|TRBV19
TGTGCCAGTAGTACCCTTGGGGGGAAGAGATATGGCTACACCTTC
CASSTLGGKRYGYTF
>TRBJ1-5|NA|NA|TRBV7-2
TGTGCCAGCAGCTCCCAAGGACAGAATCAGCCCCAGCATTTT
CASSSQGQNQPQHF
>TRBJ2-1|TRBD2|NA|TRBV11-3
TGTGCCAGCAGCTCATCTAGCGGGCAGCAGTTCTTC
CASSSSSGQQFF
>TRBJ2-7|TRBD2|NA|TRBV28
TGTGCCAGCAGTGAACTAGCGGGGTCCTACGAGCAGTACTTC
CASSELAGSYEQYF
>TRBJ1-2|NA|NA|TRBV5-1
TGCGCCAGCAGCTTACAGGGACGGATGGATGGCTACACCTTC
CASSLQGRMDGYTF